Listed here are 28 T cell receptor beta chains from one sample, sequenced in a study of T cell repertoires in cytomegalovirus infection. TCRdb analysed the reads with MiXCR anew, one entry per CDR3 protein. The data hold about 740,000 distinct CDR3 sequences, with about 40% observed a single time. Sequencing input: PBMCs. All receptors derive from a human donor in good health (CMV status not recorded). Some clones in this sample may be carry-over from other donors' samples.

The V and J genes are TRBV19 and TRBJ2-7, with 7 bases identical to TRBD2. The CDR3 consists of 14 residues. The J segment lost 6 bases and the V segment lost 5 bases, leaving 10 bases of the junction unmatched. The V gene's germline CDR1 is LNHDA and CDR2 SQIVND (reference sequence). The CDR3 loop reads CASSPTRPSGEQYF. In DNA, the CDR3 is TGTGCCAGTAGTCCGACCCGGCCTAGCGGCGAGCAGTACTTC.

This clonotype turned up a few times. The chain joins TRBV6-1 to TRBJ2-3, with no clear D. The CDR3 extends over 16 amino acids. V was trimmed by 1 base and J by 2 bases, leaving 13 bases between them. In germline, CDR1 is MNHNS, CDR2 SASEGT. CDR3 DNA sequence: TGTGCCAGCAGTGAAGGGATCAGCCTTTCCACAGATACGCAGTATTTT. Amino acid sequence: CASSEGISLSTDTQYF.

V is TRBV12-3 or TRBV12-4 and J is TRBJ1-4; TRBD1 agrees at 7 bases. The trim removed 4 bases at V and 3 bases at J, leaving 8 bases unmatched. The CDR3 consists of 16 residues. The CDR3 spells CASSSGTALSNEKLFF. The CDR3 DNA reads TGTGCCAGCAGTTCCGGGACAGCCTTATCTAATGAAAAACTGTTTTTT.

The rearrangement uses TRBV29-1 and TRBJ2-5; 8 bases are a match to TRBD1. CDR3 length: 14 amino acids. J lost 5 bases, V lost 2 bases, and 7 bases had no gene match. Germline lookup yields CDR1 SQVTM and CDR2 ANQGSEA. Here the CDR3 reads CSVEPETGVETQYF. The CDR3 nucleotides read TGCAGCGTTGAACCCGAGACAGGGGTCGAGACCCAGTACTTC.

This clonotype has more than one count but fewer than ten. The V gene is TRBV11-3, the J gene TRBJ2-1; TRBD2 is a possible D gene (6 bases). The V end lost 4 bases, the J end lost 6 bases, and 13 bases lay between the germline ends. The CDR3 contains 14 residues. Per germline, CDR1 SGHNT and CDR2 YENEEA. DNA of the CDR3: TGTGCCAGCAGCTCAATTGGGAGGATCAATGAGCAGTTCTTC. Protein product: CASSSIGRINEQFF.

V gene TRBV7-2 combines with J gene TRBJ2-3; TRBD2 aligns across 8 bases. CDR3 length: 17 amino acids. Germline V gene sequence: CDR1 SGHTA, CDR2 FQGNSA. Trimming took 6 bases from V and 2 from J; bases not matched to a gene: 13. CDR3 region: CASSRSSGMPSTDTQYF. The CDR3 DNA reads as TGTGCCAGCAGTCGGAGTAGCGGGATGCCCTCCACAGATACGCAGTATTTT.

This clonotype was observed a handful of times. The chain recombines TRBV27 with TRBJ2-6; 7 bases line up with TRBD1. V shed 4 bases and J 0 bases; nucleotides not matched to a gene: 9. CDR1 is MNHEY, CDR2 SMNVEV, per germline (reference sequence). This CDR3 comprises 18 residues. DNA of the CDR3: TGTGCCAGCAGTTACGAGACAGGGCCGACCTCTGGGGCCAACGTCCTGACTTTC. Its protein is CASSYETGPTSGANVLTF.

This clonotype was found a few times. The chain couples TRBV19 to TRBJ1-1, with D perhaps matching TRBD1 (5 bases). Germline V gene lookup returns CDR1 LNHDA and CDR2 SQIVND (reference sequence). This CDR3 is built from 15 residues. V dropped 1 base and J dropped 0 bases, with 9 bases sitting between them. The DNA for the CDR3 is TGTGCCAGTAGTATAGGGTGGGGCATGAACACTGAAGCTTTCTTT. The encoded protein is CASSIGWGMNTEAFF.

In this sample, this clonotype turned up many times. The chain employs TRBV11-2 and TRBJ1-2; the D is unclear. Trimming shortened V by 1 base and J by 4 bases, and 13 bases separated the two germline ends. The CDR3 spans 15 residues. Germline-derived CDR1 and CDR2 are SGHAT and FQNNGV. Here the CDR3 DNA reads TGTGCCAGCAGCTTAGGGGTTGGGCTTGTCTATGGCTACACCTTC. Translating gives CASSLGVGLVYGYTF.

This chain uses TRBV6-1 with TRBJ2-2, with 10 bases aligning to TRBD2. V trimming: 1 base; J trimming: 0 bases; junction bases outside the gene matches: 8. The germline V gene encodes CDR1 MNHNS and CDR2 SASEGT. CDR3 length: 19 residues. In DNA form, the CDR3 reads TGTGCCAGCAGTGAAGAGATTCTAGCGGGGGCCGCGAACACCGGGGAGCTGTTTTTT. Translating gives CASSEEILAGAANTGELFF.

In this sample, this clonotype turned up a few times. The CDR3: CSASPGGRIYGYTF. The CDR3 nucleotides are TGCAGTGCTAGCCCTGGGGGGCGGATCTATGGCTACACCTTC. The chain combines TRBV20-1 with TRBJ1-2, with D perhaps TRBD1 (6 bases). Trimming took 3 bases from V and 4 from J, leaving 15 bases between them. The CDR3 loop spans 14 amino acids. Germline V gene sequence: CDR1 DFQATT, CDR2 SNEGSKA (reference sequence).

This clonotype was recorded many times. The CDR3 nucleotides are TGTGCCAGCAGGATGAACACTGAAGCTTTCTTT. It encodes CASRMNTEAFF. This chain links TRBV7-8 with TRBJ1-1; D is unresolved. Trimming cost V 6 bases and J 0 bases, with 2 bases left between them. This CDR3 has 11 amino acids. Per germline, CDR1 SGHVS and CDR2 FQNEAQ. Together with reference TRBV7-8 and TRBJ1-1, the CDR3 gives the full variable domain: GAGVSQSPRYKVAKRGQDVALRCDPISGHVSLFWYQQALGQGPEFLTYFQNEAQLDKSGLPSDRFFAERPEGSVSTLKIQRTQQEDSAVYLCASRMNTEAFFGQGTRLTVV.

The chain is built from TRBV29-1 and TRBJ2-5, with D perhaps TRBD1 (5 bases). Trimming took off 7 bases at V and 5 bases at J, with 20 bases between the two ends. This CDR3 spans 14 amino acids. Germline V gene lookup returns CDR1 SQVTM and CDR2 ANQGSEA. CDR3 loop: CSAFGRGSRETQYF. CDR3 nucleotides: TGCAGCGCCTTCGGAAGGGGATCCCGCGAGACCCAGTACTTC.

This chain connects TRBV20-1 to TRBJ2-1; 7 bases are shared with TRBD2. The V gene's germline CDR1 is DFQATT and CDR2 SNEGSKA (reference sequence). V shed 5 bases and J 0 bases; nucleotides not matched to a gene: 4. The CDR3 runs to 14 residues. The CDR3 loop is CSASSGPSYNEQFF. The CDR3 DNA follows: TGCAGTGCTTCTAGCGGCCCCTCCTACAATGAGCAGTTCTTC.

A single count supports this clonotype. The chain combines TRBV5-1 with TRBJ2-5; D ambiguous. From germline, CDR1 is SGHRS and CDR2 YFSETQ. The ends were cut back, 1 base at V and 3 bases at J, with 16 bases in the middle. CDR3 length equals 16 residues. The CDR3 protein is CASSLFYGQGKETQYF. The CDR3 DNA sequence: TGCGCCAGCAGCTTGTTCTACGGGCAAGGGAAAGAGACCCAGTACTTC.

The rearrangement links TRBV4-1 to TRBJ1-5; TRBD1 is a possible D gene (5 bases). Per the germline V gene, CDR1 is MGHRA and CDR2 is YSYEKL. The CDR3 sequence is 15 residues long. The V and J ends lost 4 bases and 6 bases respectively, with 16 bases between them. The CDR3 DNA is TGCGCCAGCAGCCCAGGGAGGGTCGTTGGTCAGCCCCAGCATTTT. As protein: CASSPGRVVGQPQHF.

This clonotype was seen a few times. The chain carries TRBV28 and TRBJ2-5, with 7 bases that match TRBD1. CDR1 is MDHEN and CDR2 is SYDVKM in the germline V gene. The trim removed 6 bases at V and 2 bases at J, leaving 9 bases unmatched. The CDR3 spans 15 residues. The DNA of the CDR3 is TGTGCCAGCAGCCGACAGGGAAGGGGGCAAGAGACCCAGTACTTC. This sequence encodes CASSRQGRGQETQYF.

Note on this clonotype: The conserved closing phenylalanine or tryptophan is absent in this CDR3, likely reflecting a read error. J is TRBJ2-7 and V is TRBV2; 10 positions agree with TRBD1. CDR3 length: 17 residues. J lost 2 bases, V lost 6 bases, and 13 bases had no gene match. Germline CDR1 is SNHLY and CDR2 is FYNNEI. The CDR3 coding sequence is TGTGCCAGCAGACACAACACCGGGACAGGGGAACCCTACGAGCAGTACCTC. Translating gives CASRHNTGTGEPYEQYL.

In its sample, this clonotype was seen a few times. J is TRBJ1-2 and V is TRBV19, with D possibly being TRBD1 (6 bases). The CDR3 is made up of 12 amino acids. Germline V CDR1 and CDR2: LNHDA, SQIVND (reference sequence). V was cut by 6 bases and J by 8 bases, with 13 bases left in between. The CDR3 protein is CASSPDRLGYTF. The CDR3 DNA is TGTGCCAGTAGCCCTGACAGGTTGGGCTACACCTTC.

This clonotype occurred a few times. The chain joins TRBV5-4 to TRBJ1-1, with 10 bases lining up with TRBD1. The CDR3 has 16 residues. The J segment lost 5 bases and the V segment lost 0 bases, leaving 7 bases of the junction unmatched. Germline CDR1 reads SGHNT; CDR2 reads YYREEE (reference sequence). CDR3 sequence: CASSLGGDRGKTEAFF. In nucleotides, the CDR3 is TGTGCCAGCAGCTTGGGGGGGGACAGGGGAAAGACTGAAGCTTTCTTT.

V gene TRBV7-2 combines with J gene TRBJ1-2; D call uncertain. Trimming shortened V by 1 base and J by 2 bases, and 8 bases separated the two germline ends. This CDR3 spans 14 amino acids. Germline V lookup: CDR1 SGHTA, CDR2 FQGNSA. Written as DNA, the CDR3 is TGTGCCAGCAGCTTAGTCGGAGACAACTATGGCTACACCTTC. Protein sequence: CASSLVGDNYGYTF.

This clonotype was recorded at least ten times. The chain employs TRBV7-2 and TRBJ1-3, with 8 bases fitting TRBD1. The germline V gene has CDR1 SGHTA and CDR2 FQGNSA. The CDR3 runs to 14 residues. The V gene end was trimmed by 5 bases and the J gene end by 3 bases; junction bases not matched to a gene: 3. The CDR3 region is CASSDRGGGNTIYF. The CDR3 nucleotides read TGTGCCAGCAGCGACAGGGGTGGTGGAAACACCATATATTTT.

In its sample, this clonotype was seen a few times. The V call is TRBV5-6, the J call TRBJ1-1, with no clear D. This CDR3 contains 11 residues. The ends were cut back, 3 bases at V and 10 bases at J, with 10 bases in the middle. Germline assignment: CDR1 SGHDT and CDR2 YYEEEE. Written as DNA, the CDR3 is TGTGCCAGCAGCTCCCGAGGGCGAGCTTTCTTT. This sequence encodes CASSSRGRAFF.

The chain links TRBV29-1 to TRBJ1-2; no definite D call. The CDR3 is made up of 14 amino acids. V lost 3 bases and J 0 bases, leaving 11 bases between the germline ends. The germline CDR1 and CDR2 sequences are SQVTM and ANQGSEA. The CDR3 is CSVDLGLSNYGYTF. CDR3 nucleotide sequence: TGCAGCGTTGACTTGGGCCTCTCTAACTATGGCTACACCTTC.

The rearrangement links TRBV11-2 to TRBJ2-3; D might be TRBD2 (6 bases). From germline, CDR1 is SGHAT and CDR2 FQNNGV. V dropped 0 bases and J dropped 7 bases, with 11 bases sitting between them. CDR3 length equals 14 residues. The CDR3 spells CASSLESGLYTQYF. In nucleotides, the CDR3 is TGTGCCAGCAGCTTAGAGAGCGGGCTATATACGCAGTATTTT.

The chain couples TRBV2 to TRBJ1-3; 7 bases fit TRBD1. This CDR3 has 17 residues. The germline gives CDR1 SNHLY, CDR2 FYNNEI. V shed 2 bases, J shed 0 bases, and the junction held 7 bases outside the gene matches. In DNA, the CDR3 is TGTGCCAGCAGTGAAATAACAGGGGCCACCTCTGGAAACACCATATATTTT. Translation: CASSEITGATSGNTIYF.

This clonotype was recorded many times. J is TRBJ2-7 and V is TRBV7-6; 8 positions agree with TRBD2. In germline, CDR1 is SGHVS, CDR2 FNYEAQ. The CDR3 sequence is 16 residues long. Trimming at V came to 3 bases and at J to 5 bases, leaving 12 bases not matched to a gene. The CDR3 protein is CASSLRSGLGADEQYF. CDR3 nucleotides: TGTGCCAGCAGCTTGCGTTCGGGACTAGGGGCTGACGAGCAGTACTTC.

This clonotype was observed a few times. The rearrangement joins TRBV3-1 to TRBJ2-1; 8 positions match TRBD1. The germline CDR1 and CDR2 sequences are LGHDT and YNNKEL (reference sequence). Trimming at V came to 4 bases and at J to 2 bases, leaving 4 bases not matched to a gene. The CDR3 length is 15 residues. CDR3 in DNA: TGTGCCAGCAGCCCACAGGGACAGGCCTACAATGAGCAGTTCTTC. It translates to CASSPQGQAYNEQFF.